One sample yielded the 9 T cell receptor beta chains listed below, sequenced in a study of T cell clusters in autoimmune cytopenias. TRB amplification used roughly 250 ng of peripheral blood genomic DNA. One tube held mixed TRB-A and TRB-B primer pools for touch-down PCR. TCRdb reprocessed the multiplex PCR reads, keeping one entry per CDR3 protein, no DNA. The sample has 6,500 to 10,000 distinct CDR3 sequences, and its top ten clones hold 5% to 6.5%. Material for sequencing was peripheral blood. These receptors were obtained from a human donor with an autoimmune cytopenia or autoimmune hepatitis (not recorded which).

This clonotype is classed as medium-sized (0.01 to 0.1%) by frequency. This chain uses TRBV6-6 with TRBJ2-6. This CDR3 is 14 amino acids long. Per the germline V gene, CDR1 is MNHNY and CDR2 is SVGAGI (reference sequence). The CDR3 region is CASSLASGANVLTF.

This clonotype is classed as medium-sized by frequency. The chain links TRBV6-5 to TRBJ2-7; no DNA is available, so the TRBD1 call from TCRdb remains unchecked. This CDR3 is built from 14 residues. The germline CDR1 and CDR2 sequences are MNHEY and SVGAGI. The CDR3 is CASNRQPLAYEQYF.

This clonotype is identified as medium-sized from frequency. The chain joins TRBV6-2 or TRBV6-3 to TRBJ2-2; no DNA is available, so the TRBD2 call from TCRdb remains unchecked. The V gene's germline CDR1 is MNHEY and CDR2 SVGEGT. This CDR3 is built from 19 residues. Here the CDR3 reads CASSYPTSGLAANTGELFF.

The CDR3 protein is CASSPQAGRNQPQHF. V gene TRBV18 combines with J gene TRBJ1-5. CDR1 and CDR2 from the germline V gene are KGHSH and LQKENI. The CDR3 covers 15 residues.

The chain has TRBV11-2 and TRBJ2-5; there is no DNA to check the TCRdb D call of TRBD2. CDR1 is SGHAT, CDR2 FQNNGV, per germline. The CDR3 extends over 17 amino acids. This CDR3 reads CASSSGLAGGYQETQYF.

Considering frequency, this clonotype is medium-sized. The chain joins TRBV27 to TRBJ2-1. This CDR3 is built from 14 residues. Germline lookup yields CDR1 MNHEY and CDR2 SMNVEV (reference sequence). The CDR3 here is CASSLSLGYNEQFF.

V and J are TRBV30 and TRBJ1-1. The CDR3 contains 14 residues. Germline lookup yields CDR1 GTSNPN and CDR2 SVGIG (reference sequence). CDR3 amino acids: CAWSIKSGTGRSFF.

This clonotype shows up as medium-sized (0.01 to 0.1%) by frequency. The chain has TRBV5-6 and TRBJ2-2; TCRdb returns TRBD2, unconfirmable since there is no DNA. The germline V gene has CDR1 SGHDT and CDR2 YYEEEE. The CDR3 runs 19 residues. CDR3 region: CASSSLSTSGGTNTGELFF.

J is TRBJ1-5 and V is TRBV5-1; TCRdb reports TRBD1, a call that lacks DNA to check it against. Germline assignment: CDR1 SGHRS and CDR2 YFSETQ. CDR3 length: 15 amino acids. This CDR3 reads CASSLAGGRDQPQHF.